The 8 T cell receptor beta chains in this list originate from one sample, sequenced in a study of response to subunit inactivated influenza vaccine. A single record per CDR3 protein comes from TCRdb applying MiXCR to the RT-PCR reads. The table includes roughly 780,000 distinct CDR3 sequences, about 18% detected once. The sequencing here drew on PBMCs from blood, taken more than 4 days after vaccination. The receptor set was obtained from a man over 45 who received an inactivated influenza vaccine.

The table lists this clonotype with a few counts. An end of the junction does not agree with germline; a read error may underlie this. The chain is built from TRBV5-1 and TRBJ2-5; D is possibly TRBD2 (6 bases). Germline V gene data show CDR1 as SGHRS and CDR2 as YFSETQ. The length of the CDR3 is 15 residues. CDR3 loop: CASSLTGAWRENQYF. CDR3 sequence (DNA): TGCGCCAGCAGCTTAACGGGAGCGTGGAGAGAGAACCAGTACTTC. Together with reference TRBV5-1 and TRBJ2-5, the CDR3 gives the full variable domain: KAGVTQTPRYLIKTRGQQVTLSCSPISGHRSVSWYQQTPGQGLQFLFEYFSETQRNKGNFPGRFSGRQFSNSRSEMNVSTLELGDSALYLCASSLTGAWRENQYFGPGTRLLVL.

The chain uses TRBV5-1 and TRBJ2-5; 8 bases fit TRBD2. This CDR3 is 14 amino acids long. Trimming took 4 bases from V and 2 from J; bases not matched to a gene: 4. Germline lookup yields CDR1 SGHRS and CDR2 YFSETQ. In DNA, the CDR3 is TGCGCCAGCAGCATCCGGGGGGGTCAAGAGACCCAGTACTTC. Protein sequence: CASSIRGGQETQYF.

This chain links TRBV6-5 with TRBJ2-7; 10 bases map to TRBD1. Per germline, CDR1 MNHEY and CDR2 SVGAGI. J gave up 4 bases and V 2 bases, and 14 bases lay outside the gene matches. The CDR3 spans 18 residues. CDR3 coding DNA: TGTGCCAGCAGTTACGTTGCATACCGGACAGGGGGTGTGTACGAGCAGTACTTC. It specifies CASSYVAYRTGGVYEQYF.

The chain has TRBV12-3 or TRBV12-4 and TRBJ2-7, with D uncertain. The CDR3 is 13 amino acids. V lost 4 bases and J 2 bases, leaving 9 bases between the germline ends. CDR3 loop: CASSSVATYEQYF. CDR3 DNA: TGTGCCAGCAGTTCCGTGGCGACCTACGAGCAGTACTTC.

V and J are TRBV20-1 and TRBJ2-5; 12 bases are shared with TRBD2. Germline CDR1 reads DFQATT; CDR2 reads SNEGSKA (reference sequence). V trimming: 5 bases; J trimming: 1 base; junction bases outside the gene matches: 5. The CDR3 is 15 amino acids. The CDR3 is CSAPLAGGFQETQYF. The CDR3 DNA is TGCAGTGCTCCACTAGCGGGGGGCTTCCAAGAGACCCAGTACTTC.

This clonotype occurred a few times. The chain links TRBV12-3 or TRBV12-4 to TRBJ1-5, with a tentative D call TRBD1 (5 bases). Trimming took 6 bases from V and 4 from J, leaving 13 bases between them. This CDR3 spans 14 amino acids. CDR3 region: CASRPGTPNQPQHF. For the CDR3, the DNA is TGTGCCAGCAGGCCCGGGACCCCGAATCAGCCCCAGCATTTT.

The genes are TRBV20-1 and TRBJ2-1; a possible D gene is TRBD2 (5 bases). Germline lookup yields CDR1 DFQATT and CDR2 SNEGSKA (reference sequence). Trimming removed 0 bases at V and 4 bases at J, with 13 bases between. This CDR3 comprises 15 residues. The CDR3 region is CSARELGLEYNEQFF. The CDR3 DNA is TGCAGTGCTAGAGAGCTTGGACTGGAATACAATGAGCAGTTCTTC.

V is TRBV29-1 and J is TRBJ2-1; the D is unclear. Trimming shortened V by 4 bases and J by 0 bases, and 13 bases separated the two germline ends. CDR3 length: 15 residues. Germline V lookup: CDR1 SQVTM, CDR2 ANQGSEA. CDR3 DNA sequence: TGCAGCGTTGCCGACGGGCCCAGCTCCTACAATGAGCAGTTCTTC. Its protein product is CSVADGPSSYNEQFF.